The sequence of this T cell receptor beta chain was determined in a study of siplizumab effects on memory and regulatory T cells. General study results and limits: Most proliferating CD4+ or CD8+ clones, roughly 75-96%, had no naive or memory assignment. Suppressive function of proliferating Tregs from siplizumab cultures was not confirmed. No more than a minor fraction of alloreactive clones could be traced back to unstimulated subsets.

Comment on this clone: Its antigen is not identified.

TCRdb's table, derived via immunoSEQ multiplex PCR, lists solely in-frame clones and lacks some. The table shows more than 45,000 clones, with approximately 93% occurring only once. Looked up from germline, CDR1 is LGHNA and CDR2 is YSLEER. The CDR3 has 14 amino acids. V was cut by 0 bases and J by 0 bases, with 5 bases left in between. This chain connects TRBV4-3 to TRBJ2-5; unclear D gene. Source material: CD8+ T cells sorted from blood. The receptor was isolated from a human donor in good health. The CDR3 nucleotides read TGCGCCAGCAGCCAAGATAATAACCAAGAGACCCAGTACTTC. Protein product: CASSQDNNQETQYF.